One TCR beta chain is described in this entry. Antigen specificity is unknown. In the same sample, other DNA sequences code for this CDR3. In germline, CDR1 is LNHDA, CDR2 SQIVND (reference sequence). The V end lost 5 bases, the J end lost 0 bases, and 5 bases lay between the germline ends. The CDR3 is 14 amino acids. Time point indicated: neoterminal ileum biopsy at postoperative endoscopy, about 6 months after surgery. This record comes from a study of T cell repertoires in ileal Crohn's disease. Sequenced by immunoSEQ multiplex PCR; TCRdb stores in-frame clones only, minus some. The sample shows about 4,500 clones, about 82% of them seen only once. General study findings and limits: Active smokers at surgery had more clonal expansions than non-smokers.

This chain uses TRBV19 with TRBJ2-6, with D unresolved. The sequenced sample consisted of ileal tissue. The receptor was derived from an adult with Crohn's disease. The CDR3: CASSRSSGANVLTF. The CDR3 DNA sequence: TGTGCCAGTAGTCGCAGCTCTGGGGCCAACGTCCTGACTTTC.